A single sample gave rise to the 21 T cell receptor beta chains below, sequenced in a study of OX40 agonist ivuxolimab in advanced cancers. This table comes from immunoSEQ multiplex PCR, and its TCRdb copy is limited to in-frame clones, with some not included. This table holds nearly 65,000 clones, about nine tenths found once. The sample consisted of CD4+ or CD8+ T cells sorted from blood, taken in a trial of the OX40 agonist ivuxolimab. The receptors were gathered from an adult with an advanced solid tumor such as melanoma, head and neck, liver or kidney cancer.

CDR3 DNA sequence: TGCGCCAGCAGCCAACCGGACAACCCTGGAAACACCATATATTTT. This encodes CASSQPDNPGNTIYF. This sequence joins TRBV4-1 and TRBJ1-3; D might be TRBD1 (5 bases). Trimming removed 2 bases at V and 2 bases at J, with 10 bases between. Germline loops: CDR1 MGHRA, CDR2 YSYEKL. This CDR3 is 15 amino acids long.

This rearrangement joins TRBV5-1 to TRBJ2-7, with 9 bases that match TRBD2. CDR3 length: 13 amino acids. V shed 8 bases and J 6 bases; nucleotides not matched to a gene: 9. Germline lookup yields CDR1 SGHRS and CDR2 YFSETQ. The CDR3 DNA sequence: TGCGCCAGTTTAGCGGGGGCGGCGGGCGAGCAGTACGTC. Its translation: CASLAGAAGEQYV.

This chain links TRBV4-2 with TRBJ2-5, with 7 bases matching TRBD2. J lost 2 bases, V lost 1 base, and 10 bases had no gene match. The germline CDR1 and CDR2 sequences are LGHNA and YNFKEQ. The CDR3 loop spans 17 amino acids. CDR3 protein: CASSQGYSGLVQETQYF. In DNA, the CDR3 is TGTGCCAGCAGCCAAGGATATAGCGGGTTGGTTCAAGAGACCCAGTACTTC.

The genes are TRBV11-2 and TRBJ1-2; D might be TRBD1 (5 bases). V gave up 5 bases and J gave up 1 base, with 17 bases separating them. The germline CDR1 and CDR2 sequences are SGHAT and FQNNGV. This CDR3 is built from 16 residues. DNA of the CDR3: TGTGCCAGCAGCGCTCCGCCAGGGTTTCGTAACTATGGCTACACCTTC. Translating it yields CASSAPPGFRNYGYTF. Full variable domain (rest looked up from reference TRBV11-2 and TRBJ1-2): EAGVAQSPRYKIIEKRQSVAFWCNPISGHATLYWYQQILGQGPKLLIQFQNNGVVDDSQLPKDRFSAERLKGVDSTLKIQPAKLEDSAVYLCASSAPPGFRNYGYTFGSGTRLTVV.

As regards this clone: Other DNA sequences in the sample encode the same CDR3. The chain combines TRBV9 with TRBJ2-7; perhaps D is TRBD1 or TRBD2 (5 bases each). The V gene's germline CDR1 is SGDLS and CDR2 YYNGEE. The ends were cut back, 0 bases at V and 2 bases at J, with 6 bases in the middle. This CDR3 has 13 residues. The CDR3 region has the DNA TGTGCCAGCAGCGTAGGGGACCCCTACGAGCAGTACTTC. Residues: CASSVGDPYEQYF.

The chain recombines TRBV6-5 with TRBJ1-1, with D perhaps matching TRBD1 (5 bases). V lost 3 bases and J 4 bases, leaving 9 bases between the germline ends. Germline-derived CDR1 and CDR2 are MNHEY and SVGAGI. This CDR3 comprises 13 residues. The CDR3 here is CASSYGQGTEAFF. Written as DNA, the CDR3 is TGTGCCAGCAGTTATGGGCAGGGCACTGAAGCTTTCTTT.

The rearrangement uses TRBV15 and TRBJ2-2; no firm D call. The CDR3 covers 12 residues. Germline V gene lookup returns CDR1 LNHNV and CDR2 YYDKDF (reference sequence). V lost 4 bases, J lost 10 bases, and 10 bases lay in between. The CDR3 nucleotides are TGTGCCACCAGCAAAAATCTCGTGGAGCTGTTTTTT. Its translation: CATSKNLVELFF.

The chain combines TRBV11-2 with TRBJ2-7; D is unclear. The CDR3 is made up of 12 amino acids. The germline V gene encodes CDR1 SGHAT and CDR2 FQNNGV. Between the trimmed V and J ends, which lost 0 bases and 3 bases, there was a span of 3 bases. CDR3 coding DNA: TGTGCCAGCAGCTTAGATGGCTACGAGCAGTACTTC. Its translation: CASSLDGYEQYF.

This chain uses TRBV20-1 with TRBJ2-7; D is undetermined. The germline V gene encodes CDR1 DFQATT and CDR2 SNEGSKA (reference sequence). V lost 3 bases and J 2 bases, leaving 5 bases between the germline ends. CDR3 length: 11 amino acids. In DNA, the CDR3 is TGCAGTGCTAGCTCAGCCTACGAGCAGTACTTC. Translation gives CSASSAYEQYF.

This clone is a singleton in its sample. This chain links TRBV7-9 with TRBJ2-1, with a tentative D call TRBD2 (6 bases). V gave up 7 bases and J gave up 4 bases, with 14 bases separating them. This CDR3 region has 14 residues. In germline, CDR1 is SEHNR, CDR2 FQNEAQ (reference sequence). Written as DNA, the CDR3 is TGTGCCAGCAACCTCGGAGGGATTTACAATGAGCAGTTCTTC. It encodes CASNLGGIYNEQFF.

The rearrangement joins TRBV4-2 to TRBJ2-7; 7 bases agree with TRBD2. Germline-derived CDR1 and CDR2 are LGHNA and YNFKEQ. J was trimmed by 0 bases and V by 1 base; bases with no gene match: 3. The CDR3 sequence is 15 residues long. CDR3 region: CASSQVGEGSYEQYF. Here the CDR3 DNA reads TGTGCCAGCAGCCAAGTCGGGGAGGGCTCCTACGAGCAGTACTTC.

The chain uses TRBV9 and TRBJ2-7; 8 bases align to TRBD2. The CDR3 runs 12 residues. Germline lookup yields CDR1 SGDLS and CDR2 YYNGEE. The V and J ends lost 4 bases and 4 bases, in that order; junction bases with no gene match: 1. The CDR3 loop is CASSSSGYEQYF. DNA of the CDR3: TGTGCCAGCAGCTCTAGCGGGTACGAGCAGTACTTC.

The chain joins TRBV5-4 to TRBJ2-3, with 11 positions matching TRBD2. The germline V gene has CDR1 SGHNT and CDR2 YYREEE (reference sequence). The J segment lost 3 bases and the V segment lost 4 bases, leaving 10 bases of the junction unmatched. CDR3 length: 17 residues. CDR3 coding DNA: TGTGCCAGCAGCCAAGCACCCGGGACTAGCGGAACAGATACGCAGTATTTT. It codes for CASSQAPGTSGTDTQYF.

This clone came up a few times. The chain carries TRBV6-5 and TRBJ2-7, with 7 bases identical to TRBD2. The CDR3 is 14 amino acids. Germline CDR1 and CDR2: MNHEY and SVGAGI. V was pared by 2 bases and J by 3 bases, with 4 bases of the junction left unmatched. The CDR3 DNA sequence: TGTGCCAGCAGTTACGGGGACTACGACTACGAGCAGTACTTC. This encodes CASSYGDYDYEQYF.

This CDR3 reads CASSLGPGSTVTDTQYF. In DNA, the CDR3 is TGTGCCAGCAGCTTAGGGCCGGGGTCTACGGTCACAGATACGCAGTATTTT. The chain is built from TRBV7-9 and TRBJ2-3; weak D call: TRBD2 (5 bases). Germline lookup yields CDR1 SEHNR and CDR2 FQNEAQ (reference sequence). Trimming shortened V by 1 base and J by 2 bases, and 16 bases separated the two germline ends. CDR3 length: 17 residues.

In nucleotides, the CDR3 is TGTGCCAGCAGCTTGAGCGGGACCTACGAGCAGTACTTC. This gives the protein CASSLSGTYEQYF. The chain has TRBV7-2 and TRBJ2-7; 7 bases align to TRBD2. Germline V gene sequence: CDR1 SGHTA, CDR2 FQGNSA. The CDR3 runs 13 residues. J gave up 2 bases and V 3 bases, and 1 base lay outside the gene matches. The full variable domain, in which reference TRBV7-2 and TRBJ2-7 provide the parts outside the CDR3, is GAGVSQSPSNKVTEKGKDVELRCDPISGHTALYWYRQSLGQGLEFLIYFQGNSAPDKSGLPSDRFSAERTGGSVSTLTIQRTQQEDSAVYLCASSLSGTYEQYFGPGTRLTVT.

This clone was picked up one time. The rearrangement uses TRBV6-5 and TRBJ2-1; D possibly uses TRBD1 or TRBD2 (5 bases each). Germline CDR1 is MNHEY and CDR2 is SVGAGI. The ends were cut back, 4 bases at V and 7 bases at J, with 20 bases in the middle. The CDR3 has 16 residues. In nucleotides, the CDR3 is TGTGCCAGCAGTTGGGACGGACAAACCATGGGAAATGAGCAGTTCTTC. This sequence encodes CASSWDGQTMGNEQFF.

The chain has TRBV6-1 and TRBJ2-1; D gene uncertain. The V end lost 8 bases, the J end lost 3 bases, and 8 bases lay between the germline ends. The CDR3 totals 12 residues. Per germline, CDR1 MNHNS and CDR2 SASEGT. The CDR3 region has the DNA TGTGCCAGCGGGTCCGGCTACAATGAGCAGTTCTTC. Amino acid sequence: CASGSGYNEQFF.

The genes are TRBV29-1 and TRBJ1-5, with 11 bases identical to TRBD1. The ends lost 5 bases at V and 2 bases at J; junction bases unmatched: 11. In germline, CDR1 is SQVTM, CDR2 ANQGSEA. The CDR3 is 17 amino acids. CDR3 region: CSVSTGTGGMGNQPQHF. The CDR3 bases are TGCAGCGTTTCAACCGGGACAGGGGGTATGGGCAATCAGCCCCAGCATTTT.

This rearrangement joins TRBV4-1 to TRBJ1-1; a possible D gene is TRBD1 (6 bases). Germline V gene lookup returns CDR1 MGHRA and CDR2 YSYEKL. The CDR3 length is 15 residues. Trimming took off 1 base at V and 4 bases at J, with 13 bases between the two ends. CDR3 loop: CASSQAGQILTEAFF. Written as DNA, the CDR3 is TGCGCCAGCAGCCAAGCGGGACAAATTCTCACTGAAGCTTTCTTT.

This clone is a singleton in its sample. This sequence joins TRBV27 and TRBJ2-6; 7 bases align to TRBD1. This CDR3 has 17 amino acids. Trimming at V came to 5 bases and at J to 2 bases, leaving 9 bases not matched to a gene. Germline V gene sequence: CDR1 MNHEY, CDR2 SMNVEV (reference sequence). CDR3 DNA: TGTGCCAGCAGTATCCGGGACAGCGTCGCTGGGGCCAACGTCCTGACTTTC. This translates into CASSIRDSVAGANVLTF.